A single sample gave rise to the 27 T cell receptor beta chains below, sequenced in a study of T cell responses to AZD1222 COVID-19 vaccine. Clones were sequenced by immunoSEQ multiplex PCR, and TCRdb holds only the in-frame ones, with some missing. This sample has 200,000 or so clones, with approximately 93% found just once. The material sequenced was peripheral blood, taken 28 days after the second AZD1222 dose. These receptors originate from an adult who received the AZD1222 COVID-19 vaccine.

The chain employs TRBV2 and TRBJ1-3; perhaps TRBD1 as D (6 bases). Trimming removed 9 bases from V and 3 bases from J, with 15 bases in between. The CDR3 length is 14 residues. Germline V CDR1 and CDR2: SNHLY, FYNNEI. The CDR3 DNA reads as TGTGCCAGTCTTAACGACAGGAATGGAAACACCATATATTTT. It codes for CASLNDRNGNTIYF.

CDR3 in amino acids: CASTLRGSAEDTQYF. The CDR3 DNA follows: TGTGCCAGCACGCTGAGGGGGAGCGCGGAAGATACGCAGTATTTT. J is TRBJ2-3 and V is TRBV4-2; tentatively, D is TRBD1 (6 bases). The CDR3 has 15 amino acids. Per the germline V gene, CDR1 is LGHNA and CDR2 is YNFKEQ. Trimming pared 7 bases from V and 5 bases from J, leaving 19 bases between.

The CDR3 DNA reads as TGTGCCAGTAGTTATGGGCAGGGACCGCTCGAGCAGTACTTC. Encoded protein: CASSYGQGPLEQYF. The chain links TRBV19 to TRBJ2-7; the D call may be TRBD1 or TRBD2 (5 bases each). The germline CDR1 and CDR2 sequences are LNHDA and SQIVND (reference sequence). V was trimmed by 5 bases and J by 6 bases, leaving 17 bases between them. CDR3 size: 14 residues.

The chain has TRBV5-1 and TRBJ2-1; 8 bases fit TRBD2. Germline loops: CDR1 SGHRS, CDR2 YFSETQ. V dropped 0 bases and J dropped 7; count of bases not matched to a gene: 6. This CDR3 has 15 residues. The DNA for the CDR3 is TGCGCCAGCAGCTTGGGTCCAGCGGGGGTGAATGAGCAGTTCTTC. Residues: CASSLGPAGVNEQFF.

CDR3 residues: CATEHRGGTYYGYTF. The CDR3 DNA sequence: TGTGCCACCGAGCATCGGGGCGGCACATACTATGGCTACACCTTC. The chain uses TRBV3-1 (or the pseudogene TRBV3-2) and TRBJ1-2; a weak D match, TRBD1 (5 bases). The CDR3 totals 15 residues. Trimming stripped 10 bases from V and 3 bases from J, with 21 bases between. Germline assignment: CDR1 LGHDT and CDR2 YNNKEL (reference sequence).

The V gene is TRBV4-2, the J gene TRBJ1-2; TRBD1 agrees at 9 bases. This CDR3 has 19 amino acids. V shed 4 bases and J 3 bases; nucleotides not matched to a gene: 18. Germline V gives CDR1 LGHNA, CDR2 YNFKEQ. The CDR3 region is CASSRKGTGTGFLDYGYTF. The CDR3 region has the DNA TGTGCCAGCAGCCGAAAGGGTACCGGGACAGGGTTTCTTGACTATGGCTACACCTTC.

The rearrangement uses TRBV27 and TRBJ1-2; TRBD1 aligns across 8 bases. Germline V lookup: CDR1 MNHEY, CDR2 SMNVEV (reference sequence). CDR3 length equals 15 residues. V was pared by 0 bases and J by 6 bases, with 6 bases of the junction left unmatched. CDR3 coding DNA: TGTGCCAGCAGTTTATCCGTGATGACAGGGGATGGCTACACCTTC. This sequence encodes CASSLSVMTGDGYTF.

The chain carries TRBV5-4 and TRBJ1-6; D call uncertain. Trimming removed 0 bases from V and 4 bases from J, with 5 bases in between. The CDR3 has 14 residues. Germline V gene sequence: CDR1 SGHNT, CDR2 YYREEE (reference sequence). CDR3 coding DNA: TGTGCCAGCAGCTTGGATATATATAATTCACCCCTCCACTTT. Its translation: CASSLDIYNSPLHF.

The chain couples TRBV2 to TRBJ2-5; D gene uncertain. Germline V CDR1 and CDR2: SNHLY, FYNNEI. This CDR3 is 13 amino acids long. V lost 4 bases to trimming and J lost 5 bases, with 11 bases between them. The CDR3 coding sequence is TGTGCCAGCAGTGGACTGCTAGGGGAGACCCAGTACTTC. Protein sequence: CASSGLLGETQYF.

This chain uses TRBV6-4 with TRBJ2-7; D call uncertain. Germline lookup yields CDR1 MRHNA and CDR2 SNTAGT. The V end was cut by 6 bases, the J end by 2 bases, with 14 bases between. CDR3 size: 14 residues. The CDR3, as DNA: TGTGCCAGCAGCGAGGAAAGAGGTCCCTACGAGCAGTACTTC. Translating gives CASSEERGPYEQYF.

V is TRBV19 and J is TRBJ1-1, with D uncertain. The CDR3 contains 13 residues. The germline V gene encodes CDR1 LNHDA and CDR2 SQIVND (reference sequence). Trimming pared 5 bases from V and 1 base from J, leaving 8 bases between. In DNA form, the CDR3 reads TGTGCCAGTAGTGTAAACCGGAACACTGAAGCTTTCTTT. It codes for CASSVNRNTEAFF.

J is TRBJ1-1 and V is TRBV2, with D unclear. Germline V gives CDR1 SNHLY, CDR2 FYNNEI. V lost 5 bases to trimming and J lost 4 bases, with 17 bases between them. This CDR3 region has 15 residues. Written as DNA, the CDR3 is TGTGCCAGCAGTTCTTTTAAGAGTGGAGGCACTGAAGCTTTCTTT. Its translation is CASSSFKSGGTEAFF.

The chain links TRBV6-5 to TRBJ1-3; D gene ambiguous. Trimming cost V 0 bases and J 0 bases, with 6 bases left between them. Germline-derived CDR1 and CDR2 are MNHEY and SVGAGI. CDR3 size: 15 residues. CDR3 amino acids: CASSYSAGSGNTIYF. Here the CDR3 DNA reads TGTGCCAGCAGTTACTCGGCAGGCTCTGGAAACACCATATATTTT.

CDR3 DNA: TGTGCCAGCAGCCCGGGACAGTCCGCAAACATTCAGTACTTC. Residues: CASSPGQSANIQYF. The chain employs TRBV7-9 and TRBJ2-4; 7 bases align to TRBD1. Germline CDR1 reads SEHNR; CDR2 reads FQNEAQ (reference sequence). This CDR3 contains 14 residues. After removal of 5 bases from V and 6 bases from J, the junction contained 7 bases not matched to a gene.

CDR3 coding DNA: TGTGCCAGCAGGACAGGGGGCGAGGATTCACCCCTCCACTTT. Protein product: CASRTGGEDSPLHF. The genes are TRBV6-5 and TRBJ1-6, with 10 bases matching TRBD1. Germline assignment: CDR1 MNHEY and CDR2 SVGAGI. The CDR3 has 14 amino acids. The junction had 4 bases not matched to a gene; V was cut back by 6 bases and J by 8 bases.

The CDR3 region is CASSPGPGVNTEAFF. The CDR3 nucleotides are TGCGCCAGCAGCCCGGGCCCTGGGGTGAACACTGAAGCTTTCTTT. This chain joins TRBV5-1 and TRBJ1-1, with unresolved D. The germline V gene encodes CDR1 SGHRS and CDR2 YFSETQ. The V gene lost 4 bases and the J gene lost 0 bases, with 13 bases spanning the gap. The CDR3 extends over 15 amino acids.

This chain uses TRBV5-4 with TRBJ2-2, with 10 bases lining up with TRBD2. Germline V gene data show CDR1 as SGHNT and CDR2 as YYREEE (reference sequence). V shed 4 bases and J 3 bases; nucleotides not matched to a gene: 6. CDR3 length: 16 amino acids. The CDR3 spells CASSPERGGYTGELFF. The DNA for the CDR3 is TGTGCCAGCAGCCCCGAGCGGGGGGGCTACACCGGGGAGCTGTTTTTT.

J is TRBJ2-1 and V is TRBV6-1; D may be TRBD1 or TRBD2 (5 bases each). Deletions cut 2 bases from V and 0 bases from J, with 8 bases between. The germline V gene encodes CDR1 MNHNS and CDR2 SASEGT. CDR3 length: 15 amino acids. This chain's CDR3 is CASSEWGSSYNEQFF. The CDR3 DNA follows: TGTGCCAGCAGTGAATGGGGGAGCTCCTACAATGAGCAGTTCTTC.

This sequence joins TRBV5-1 and TRBJ1-1; D unclear. The V end lost 1 base, the J end lost 5 bases, and 9 bases lay between the germline ends. Germline CDR1 SGHRS, CDR2 YFSETQ. This CDR3 spans 13 amino acids. CDR3 in DNA: TGCGCCAGCAGCTTGCAGGATGGGACTGAAGCTTTCTTT. It translates to CASSLQDGTEAFF.

The chain joins TRBV2 to TRBJ2-5; possible D gene TRBD2, 5 bases. Per the germline V gene, CDR1 is SNHLY and CDR2 is FYNNEI. Trimming pared 5 bases from V and 5 bases from J, leaving 15 bases between. This CDR3 comprises 14 residues. In nucleotides, the CDR3 is TGTGCCAGCAGTTCCGGGATTCTCGGGGAGACCCAGTACTTC. Protein product: CASSSGILGETQYF.

The chain carries TRBV10-2 and TRBJ1-2; tentative D call: TRBD1 (5 bases). Deletions cut 7 bases from V and 0 bases from J, with 21 bases between. CDR1 and CDR2 from the germline V gene are WSHSY and SAAADI. The CDR3 has 17 amino acids. For the CDR3, the DNA is TGCGCCAGCACCCCCCAGAATACAGGAATCGCTAACTATGGCTACACCTTC. Its protein is CASTPQNTGIANYGYTF.

This chain connects TRBV5-1 to TRBJ2-7; D is undetermined. Per the germline V gene, CDR1 is SGHRS and CDR2 is YFSETQ. The CDR3 runs 17 residues. V lost 0 bases, J lost 5 bases, and 21 bases lay in between. The CDR3 here is CASSLASSGRKGHEQYF. The CDR3 DNA is TGCGCCAGCAGCTTGGCCTCATCGGGCAGGAAAGGGCACGAGCAGTACTTC.

This chain links TRBV14 with TRBJ2-3; TRBD1 might be the D (6 bases). The CDR3 sequence is 15 residues long. The ends were cut back, 0 bases at V and 4 bases at J, with 11 bases in the middle. Germline lookup yields CDR1 SGHDN and CDR2 FVKESK. This chain's CDR3 is CASSQDRGWSDTQYF. CDR3 in DNA: TGTGCCAGCAGCCAAGACAGGGGTTGGTCAGATACGCAGTATTTT.

This clone was seen just once. The genes are TRBV3-1 (or the pseudogene TRBV3-2) and TRBJ1-5; possible D gene TRBD1, 6 bases. V was trimmed by 0 bases and J by 4 bases, leaving 10 bases between them. This CDR3 contains 15 residues. Germline V gene sequence: CDR1 LGHDT, CDR2 YNNKEL (reference sequence). The CDR3 loop reads CASSQDGTINQPQHF. CDR3 coding DNA: TGTGCCAGCAGCCAAGATGGGACAATTAATCAGCCCCAGCATTTT.

This sequence joins TRBV28 and TRBJ2-7; 11 bases are a match to TRBD1. Germline V gene lookup returns CDR1 MDHEN and CDR2 SYDVKM. The CDR3 has 14 amino acids. The junction had 8 bases not matched to a gene; V was cut back by 8 bases and J by 5 bases. The CDR3 DNA reads as TGTGCCAGCTGGTCAGGACAGGGGGCCAACGAGCAGTACTTC. Protein product: CASWSGQGANEQYF.

The chain links TRBV5-1 to TRBJ1-1; TRBD1 is a possible D gene (5 bases). The V end was cut by 5 bases, the J end by 5 bases, with 10 bases between. The CDR3 runs 12 residues. CDR1 SGHRS and CDR2 YFSETQ come from the germline V gene. CDR3 DNA sequence: TGCGCCAGCAGAGTGGAGGGGACTGAAGCTTTCTTT. It is translated as CASRVEGTEAFF.

The count of this clone is one. The gene calls are TRBV10-3 and TRBJ2-3; D ambiguous. Looked up from germline, CDR1 is ENHRY and CDR2 is SYGVKD. Trimming removed 1 base from V and 0 bases from J, with 17 bases in between. The CDR3 totals 18 residues. The CDR3 here is CAISEWVHHKPSTDTQYF. The CDR3 coding sequence is TGTGCCATCAGTGAGTGGGTTCACCACAAGCCTAGCACAGATACGCAGTATTTT.